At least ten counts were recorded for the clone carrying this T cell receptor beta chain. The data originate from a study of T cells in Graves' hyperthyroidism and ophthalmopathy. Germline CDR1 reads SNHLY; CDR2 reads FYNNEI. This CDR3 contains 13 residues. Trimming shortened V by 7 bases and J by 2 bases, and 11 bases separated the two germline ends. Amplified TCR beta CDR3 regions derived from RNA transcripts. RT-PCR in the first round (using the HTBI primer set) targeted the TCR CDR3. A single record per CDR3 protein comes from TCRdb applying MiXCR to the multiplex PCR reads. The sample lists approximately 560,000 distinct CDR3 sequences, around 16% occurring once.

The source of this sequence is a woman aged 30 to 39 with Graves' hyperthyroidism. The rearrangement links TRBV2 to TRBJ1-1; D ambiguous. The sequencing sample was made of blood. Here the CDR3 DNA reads TGTGCCAGCATCGAACAGCGAAACACTGAAGCTTTCTTT. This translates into CASIEQRNTEAFF.